These 24 T cell receptor beta chains came from one sample sequenced in a study of CD8 T cells in ankylosing spondylitis. Findings and caveats of the study: Apparently characteristic of ankylosing spondylitis blood was a TCR beta motif (under ten highly homologous variants).

These receptors' targets are unknown. TCRdb used MiXCR to reprocess the 5' RACE reads, holding one entry per CDR3 protein. The table lists around 490,000 distinct CDR3 sequences, approximately 5% of them singletons. Material for sequencing was blood, either unsorted or a sorted T cell fraction (not recorded which). The source of these receptors is a male donor with ankylosing spondylitis.

This clonotype was counted many times. This chain connects TRBV7-9 to TRBJ2-7; D is unclear. Germline V CDR1 and CDR2: SEHNR, FQNEAQ (reference sequence). Trimming pared 8 bases from V and 5 bases from J, leaving 13 bases between. CDR3 length: 12 residues. CDR3 in DNA: TGTGCCAGCGGCCGCCACATCGACGAGCAGTACTTC. Translation gives CASGRHIDEQYF.

This clonotype was seen only a few times. V and J are TRBV7-2 and TRBJ1-3; D ambiguous. The V end was cut by 5 bases, the J end by 1 base, with 15 bases between. From germline, CDR1 is SGHTA and CDR2 FQGNSA. CDR3 length: 16 amino acids. This chain's CDR3 is CASSPRGFSSGNTIYF. For the CDR3, the DNA is TGTGCCAGCAGCCCCCGAGGGTTTAGTTCTGGAAACACCATATATTTT.

This clonotype was detected many times. V is TRBV6-6 and J is TRBJ2-7; no reliable D call. V was pared by 2 bases and J by 3 bases, with 8 bases between. CDR3 size: 13 residues. In germline, CDR1 is MNHNY, CDR2 SVGAGI (reference sequence). CDR3 nucleotide sequence: TGTGCCAGCAGTTACGGCGAGTACTACGAGCAGTACTTC. This translates into CASSYGEYYEQYF.

In this sample, this clonotype turned up many times. V gene TRBV29-1 combines with J gene TRBJ2-7, with D perhaps TRBD1 (6 bases). CDR1 and CDR2 from the germline V gene are SQVTM and ANQGSEA. The CDR3 spans 13 residues. V was shortened by 1 base and J by 2 bases, with 9 bases between the two germline ends. The CDR3 sequence is CSVEGDTAYEQYF. CDR3 nucleotides: TGCAGCGTTGAAGGGGACACAGCCTACGAGCAGTACTTC.

At least ten counts were recorded for this clonotype. The CDR3 nucleotides read TGCGCCAGCAGTGAGGCCCATCGACCGTCGGGTGGCTACACCTTC. This sequence encodes CASSEAHRPSGGYTF. J is TRBJ1-2 and V is TRBV10-1, with D hard to call. The germline V gene has CDR1 WNHNN and CDR2 SYGVQD (reference sequence). This CDR3 has 15 residues. Trimming removed 2 bases at V and 7 bases at J, with 17 bases between.

This clonotype was picked up many times. This chain connects TRBV6-2 or TRBV6-3 to TRBJ2-3; D gene ambiguous. This CDR3 has 15 amino acids. Trimming cost V 8 bases and J 4 bases, with 19 bases left between them. Germline V CDR1 and CDR2: MNHEY, SVGEGT. The CDR3 loop reads CASRLDHYLADTQYF. The CDR3 DNA sequence: TGTGCCAGCCGACTCGACCACTACCTTGCAGATACGCAGTATTTT.

Ten or more counts support this clonotype. The CDR3: CASSPTVTEYEQYF. The CDR3 DNA sequence: TGTGCCAGCTCTCCAACAGTGACGGAGTACGAGCAGTACTTC. V is TRBV9 and J is TRBJ2-7; D is ambiguous. Trimming took off 7 bases at V and 4 bases at J, with 18 bases between the two ends. The CDR3 has 14 residues. The germline CDR1 and CDR2 sequences are SGDLS and YYNGEE.

This clonotype was seen at least ten times. J is TRBJ2-1 and V is TRBV20-1, with TRBD2 identical over 8 bases. Germline CDR1 and CDR2: DFQATT and SNEGSKA (reference sequence). The CDR3 is 17 amino acids. Losses at the gene ends were 5 bases for V and 3 bases for J; bases not matched to a gene: 15. The CDR3 sequence: CSAPRSGGPRDYNEQFF. The CDR3 DNA sequence: TGCAGTGCTCCCCGAAGCGGGGGCCCCCGGGACTACAATGAGCAGTTCTTC.

This clonotype appeared many times. This chain uses TRBV7-9 with TRBJ1-1; no reliable D call. Germline assignment: CDR1 SEHNR and CDR2 FQNEAQ (reference sequence). V was cut by 1 base and J by 5 bases, with 8 bases left in between. CDR3 length: 13 amino acids. DNA of the CDR3: TGTGCCAGCAGCTTAGAGACACAAACTGAAGCTTTCTTT. This gives the protein CASSLETQTEAFF.

This clonotype came up many times. The J gene is TRBJ2-6, the V gene TRBV2; D gene uncertain. Germline lookup yields CDR1 SNHLY and CDR2 FYNNEI. Trimming took off 2 bases at V and 0 bases at J, with 5 bases between the two ends. CDR3 size: 15 residues. CDR3 residues: CASSEKRSGANVLTF. The DNA for the CDR3 is TGTGCCAGCAGTGAAAAGCGCTCTGGGGCCAACGTCCTGACTTTC.

This clonotype was seen only a few times. The chain couples TRBV11-2 to TRBJ2-7; D remains ambiguous. Between the trimmed V and J ends, which lost 6 bases and 2 bases, there was a span of 14 bases. The CDR3 extends over 14 amino acids. Germline CDR1 and CDR2: SGHAT and FQNNGV. The CDR3 loop reads CASSLGSLTYEQYF. CDR3 sequence (DNA): TGTGCCAGCAGTCTCGGTTCCTTAACCTACGAGCAGTACTTC.

This clonotype has more than one count but fewer than ten. The V call is TRBV5-1, the J call TRBJ2-5; TRBD1 aligns across 8 bases. This CDR3 has 14 amino acids. V shed 4 bases, J shed 10 bases, and the junction held 12 bases outside the gene matches. Germline CDR1 reads SGHRS; CDR2 reads YFSETQ. CDR3: CASSVRTGRDGQYF. The CDR3 DNA follows: TGCGCCAGCAGCGTGAGGACAGGGCGTGACGGCCAGTACTTC.

This clonotype was detected many times. The genes are TRBV6-1 and TRBJ1-4; D unresolved. Trimming took off 3 bases at V and 3 bases at J, with 5 bases between the two ends. In germline, CDR1 is MNHNS, CDR2 SASEGT. CDR3 size: 13 residues. CDR3 amino acids: CASSDGSNEKLFF. DNA of the CDR3: TGTGCCAGCAGTGACGGCTCTAATGAAAAACTGTTTTTT.

In its sample, this clonotype was seen many times. The chain employs TRBV5-1 and TRBJ2-1; D is possibly TRBD2 (6 bases). CDR1 is SGHRS, CDR2 YFSETQ, per germline. The V end was cut by 0 bases, the J end by 4 bases, with 14 bases between. The CDR3 is 16 residues long. This CDR3 is CASSLGVSGRYNEQFF. Written as DNA, the CDR3 is TGCGCCAGCAGCTTGGGTGTGAGCGGGCGATACAATGAGCAGTTCTTC.

There are many counts of this clonotype. This CDR3 is CASSVDLDVYNEQFF. The CDR3 nucleotides read TGTGCCAGCAGCGTAGATCTCGACGTCTACAATGAGCAGTTCTTC. The chain combines TRBV9 with TRBJ2-1; D gene unclear. The length of the CDR3 is 15 residues. Germline V CDR1 and CDR2: SGDLS, YYNGEE. With 0 bases removed from V and 3 bases from J, the gap between germline ends came to 10 bases. Together with reference TRBV9 and TRBJ2-1, the CDR3 gives the full variable domain: DSGVTQTPKHLITATGQRVTLRCSPRSGDLSVYWYQQSLDQGLQFLIQYYNGEERAKGNILERFSAQQFPDLHSELNLSSLELGDSALYFCASSVDLDVYNEQFFGPGTRLTVL.

V gene TRBV7-9 combines with J gene TRBJ2-5, with 10 bases fitting TRBD1. The CDR3 has 15 residues. Germline assignment: CDR1 SEHNR and CDR2 FQNEAQ (reference sequence). J gave up 5 bases and V 3 bases, and 6 bases lay outside the gene matches. CDR3 DNA sequence: TGTGCCAGCAGCTTTGGGACAGGGGATTGGGAGACCCAGTACTTC. Its protein is CASSFGTGDWETQYF.

This clonotype was found many times. As DNA, the CDR3 is TGTGCCAGCAGTGAGATCGGGGCCGGATACGAGCAGTACTTC. It specifies CASSEIGAGYEQYF. This chain links TRBV25-1 with TRBJ2-7; D possibly matches TRBD1 or TRBD2 (5 bases each). The CDR3 consists of 14 residues. CDR1 is MGHDK, CDR2 SYGVNS, per germline. V shed 3 bases and J shed 4 bases, with 13 bases lying between them.

At least ten counts were recorded for this clonotype. This sequence joins TRBV12-3 or TRBV12-4 and TRBJ2-5; TRBD1 aligns across 8 bases. The CDR3 runs 16 residues. Unmatched junction bases numbered 10, after V lost 6 bases and J lost 1 base. The chain's CDR3 is CASRLDREVFQETQYF. The CDR3 nucleotides are TGTGCCAGCAGGCTGGACAGGGAAGTTTTCCAAGAGACCCAGTACTTC.

This clonotype has a count of ten or more. The chain has TRBV4-2 and TRBJ2-1; 9 nucleotides match TRBD1. The CDR3 extends over 15 amino acids. The V and J ends lost 2 bases and 9 bases, in that order; junction bases with no gene match: 8. Germline V gene lookup returns CDR1 LGHNA and CDR2 YNFKEQ. The CDR3 spells CASSQPDRGRTEQFF. The CDR3 bases are TGTGCCAGCAGCCAACCGGACAGGGGAAGGACTGAGCAGTTCTTC.

This clonotype was recorded many times. The chain carries TRBV4-3 and TRBJ1-4; a weak D match, TRBD1 (5 bases). This CDR3 spans 13 amino acids. V gave up 2 bases and J gave up 7 bases, with 8 bases separating them. Per the germline V gene, CDR1 is LGHNA and CDR2 is YSLEER. CDR3 sequence reads: CASSQPGGEKLFF. In DNA form, the CDR3 reads TGCGCCAGCAGCCAACCTGGGGGTGAAAAACTGTTTTTT.

This clonotype was recorded at least ten times. This rearrangement joins TRBV25-1 to TRBJ2-5, with D unresolved. The CDR3 covers 11 residues. Trimming shortened V by 4 bases and J by 6 bases, and 6 bases separated the two germline ends. CDR1 is MGHDK and CDR2 is SYGVNS in the germline V gene. CDR3 nucleotides: TGTGCCAGCAGTGCTTTTCAGACCCAGTACTTC. It codes for CASSAFQTQYF.

This clonotype was picked up many times. The rearrangement uses TRBV10-3 and TRBJ1-2; TRBD1 is a possible D gene (5 bases). Trimming cost V 2 bases and J 7 bases, with 20 bases left between them. This CDR3 has 16 amino acids. The V gene's germline CDR1 is ENHRY and CDR2 SYGVKD. CDR3 loop: CAISERDAAMEGGYTF. The CDR3 DNA is TGTGCCATCAGTGAGCGGGACGCCGCAATGGAAGGTGGCTACACCTTC.

This clonotype was seen a few times. J is TRBJ2-1 and V is TRBV7-2; 9 nucleotides line up with TRBD1. The CDR3 runs 14 residues. Per germline, CDR1 SGHTA and CDR2 FQGNSA. V was pared by 8 bases and J by 7 bases, with 9 bases of the junction left unmatched. CDR3 coding DNA: TGTGCCAGCGTCCGACAGGGGGTCGGGAATGAGCAGTTCTTC. Its translation is CASVRQGVGNEQFF.

This clonotype occurred many times. This sequence joins TRBV7-8 and TRBJ1-5, with 7 bases fitting TRBD1. V lost 5 bases and J lost 0; bases outside the gene matches: 4. Germline CDR1 and CDR2: SGHVS and FQNEAQ. The CDR3 has 15 residues. CDR3 in amino acids: CASSPGTVSNQPQHF. The CDR3 bases are TGTGCCAGCAGCCCCGGGACAGTTAGCAATCAGCCCCAGCATTTT.